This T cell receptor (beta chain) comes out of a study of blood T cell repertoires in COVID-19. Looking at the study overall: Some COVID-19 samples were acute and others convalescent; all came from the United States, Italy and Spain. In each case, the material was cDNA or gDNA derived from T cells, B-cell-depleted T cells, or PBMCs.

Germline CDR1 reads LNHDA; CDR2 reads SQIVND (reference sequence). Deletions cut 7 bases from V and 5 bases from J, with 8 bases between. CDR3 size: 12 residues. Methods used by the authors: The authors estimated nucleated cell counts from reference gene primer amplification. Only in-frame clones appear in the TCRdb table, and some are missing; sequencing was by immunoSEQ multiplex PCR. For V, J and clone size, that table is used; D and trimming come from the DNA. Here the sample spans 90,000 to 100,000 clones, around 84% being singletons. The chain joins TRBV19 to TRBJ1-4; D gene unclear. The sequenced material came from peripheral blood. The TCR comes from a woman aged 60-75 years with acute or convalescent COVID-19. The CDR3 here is CASKEQNEKLFF. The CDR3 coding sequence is TGTGCCAGTAAGGAGCAAAATGAAAAACTGTTTTTT.